The 25 T cell receptor beta chains listed next were all sequenced from one sample in a study of human T cells and chemical hapten exposure (dated by TCRdb to the early 2020s). To prepare the library, RACE was applied. TCRdb records NextSeq 500 as the sequencer. TCRdb itself trimmed the public reads at Q25 with fastp, ran MiXCR and retained productive beta chains. Merged by CDR3 protein, the rows form single entries marked with the most common genes and DNA. In all, the sample holds roughly 98,000 distinct CDR3 sequences, and 9.5% to 15% of those were seen once. The ten largest make up approximately 2.1% of the sample. The time point label on this specimen signifies: patch test 1, 2 weeks after DPC sensitization. The intended sense of this specimen's treatment or condition label: therapeutic diphenylcyclopropenone sensitization with weekly scalp DPC. Sequences were derived from whole blood, sampled in connection with sensitization to the hapten diphenylcyclopropenone (DPC). The receptors shown here come from a woman aged 40 to 50 with alopecia areata. Some clones in this sample may be carry-over from other donors' samples.

The chain employs TRBV11-2 and TRBJ2-3; no reliable D call. The CDR3 is made up of 15 amino acids. The germline V and J ends were trimmed by 3 bases and 1 base, with 11 bases remaining between them. The V gene's germline CDR1 is SGHAT and CDR2 FQNNGV. This CDR3 is CASSLTPDGTDTQYF. The DNA of the CDR3 is TGTGCCAGCAGCTTGACACCGGATGGCACAGATACGCAGTATTTT.

The chain employs TRBV20-1 and TRBJ1-5; D remains unclear. V lost 1 base to trimming and J lost 6 bases, with 16 bases between them. Germline CDR1 reads DFQATT; CDR2 reads SNEGSKA (reference sequence). The CDR3 length is 15 residues. The CDR3 here is CSARVQSGVGQPQHF. The CDR3 nucleotides read TGCAGTGCTAGAGTCCAGAGTGGGGTTGGTCAGCCCCAGCATTTT.

The V and J genes are TRBV27 and TRBJ1-2, with a tentative D call TRBD1 (6 bases). Germline V gene data show CDR1 as MNHEY and CDR2 as SMNVEV (reference sequence). V lost 0 bases and J 0 bases, leaving 11 bases between the germline ends. The CDR3 extends over 16 amino acids. The DNA for the CDR3 is TGTGCCAGCAGTTTATCGCCGGGACACGCTAACTATGGCTACACCTTC. This translates into CASSLSPGHANYGYTF.

At least ten counts were recorded for this clonotype. V and J are TRBV28 and TRBJ1-2, with a possible D match to TRBD1 (5 bases). V was cut by 4 bases and J by 4 bases, with 10 bases left in between. Germline lookup yields CDR1 MDHEN and CDR2 SYDVKM. This CDR3 is built from 13 residues. The CDR3, as DNA: TGTGCCAGCAGTTACGACAGATCCTATGGCTACACCTTC. It translates to CASSYDRSYGYTF.

The sample holds many counts of this clonotype. The chain uses TRBV7-2 and TRBJ2-2; 10 bases agree with TRBD1. CDR1 and CDR2 (germline): SGHTA, FQGNSA. The CDR3 totals 14 residues. V gave up 5 bases and J gave up 7 bases; unmatched junction bases: 4. CDR3 DNA: TGTGCCAGCAGCCCGACAGGGGGCCTCGGGGAGCTGTTTTTT. Amino acids: CASSPTGGLGELFF. Full variable domain (outside the CDR3, taken from reference TRBV7-2 and TRBJ2-2): GAGVSQSPSNKVTEKGKDVELRCDPISGHTALYWYRQSLGQGLEFLIYFQGNSAPDKSGLPSDRFSAERTGGSVSTLTIQRTQQEDSAVYLCASSPTGGLGELFFGEGSRLTVL.

The CDR3 reads CSVGLNSGANVLTF. DNA for the CDR3: TGCAGCGTTGGCCTAAACTCTGGGGCCAACGTCCTGACTTTC. V is TRBV29-1 and J is TRBJ2-6, with unresolved D. The CDR3 consists of 14 residues. V lost 4 bases to trimming and J lost 0 bases, with 7 bases between them. The germline V gene has CDR1 SQVTM and CDR2 ANQGSEA.

This clonotype was detected ten times or more. This chain links TRBV7-9 with TRBJ1-1, with unresolved D. The V gene's germline CDR1 is SEHNR and CDR2 FQNEAQ (reference sequence). V lost 3 bases to trimming and J lost 11 bases, with 19 bases between them. This CDR3 is 14 amino acids long. The DNA of the CDR3 is TGTGCCAGCAGCTTGAATACGCTACTTGGCTCTGCTTTCTTT. Translation gives CASSLNTLLGSAFF.

The J gene is TRBJ2-7, the V gene TRBV27, with TRBD1 as a possible D gene (6 bases). Deletions cut 4 bases from V and 6 bases from J, with 13 bases between. This CDR3 is built from 13 residues. Germline CDR1 is MNHEY and CDR2 is SMNVEV (reference sequence). The CDR3 spells CASSSGTPSEQYF. The DNA for the CDR3 is TGTGCCAGCAGTTCCGGGACACCCTCCGAGCAGTACTTC.

The V call is TRBV11-2, the J call TRBJ2-1; maybe TRBD2 (6 bases). V was clipped by 10 bases and J by 0 bases, with 7 bases between them. This CDR3 is 12 amino acids long. CDR1 SGHAT and CDR2 FQNNGV come from the germline V gene. In DNA form, the CDR3 reads TGTGCCACCGGGGGCTCCTACAATGAGCAGTTCTTC. Encoded protein: CATGGSYNEQFF.

The genes are TRBV20-1 and TRBJ2-2; tentatively, D is TRBD1 or TRBD2 (5 bases each). Trimming stripped 5 bases from V and 7 bases from J, with 14 bases between. Germline V gene sequence: CDR1 DFQATT, CDR2 SNEGSKA (reference sequence). There are 13 residues in the CDR3. The CDR3 region is CSAQRDGGGELFF. The CDR3 region has the DNA TGCAGTGCTCAACGGGACGGTGGCGGGGAGCTGTTTTTT.

The V and J genes are TRBV28 and TRBJ2-5; TRBD2 is a possible D gene (5 bases). Per the germline V gene, CDR1 is MDHEN and CDR2 is SYDVKM. The CDR3 contains 15 residues. Trimming took 5 bases from V and 5 from J, leaving 18 bases between them. The CDR3 DNA is TGTGCCAGCAGTCGCCAACTAGGACGGCGGGAGACCCAGTACTTC. It translates to CASSRQLGRRETQYF.

The table lists this clonotype with a few counts. V and J are TRBV12-3 or TRBV12-4 and TRBJ2-1; 10 bases align to TRBD1. V lost 6 bases to trimming and J lost 0 bases; unmatched junction nucleotides: 2. This CDR3 comprises 15 residues. The CDR3 spells CASRRTGGSYNEQFF. DNA of the CDR3: TGTGCCAGCAGACGGACAGGGGGCTCCTACAATGAGCAGTTCTTC.

The chain carries TRBV2 and TRBJ1-4; D gene ambiguous. The germline V gene has CDR1 SNHLY and CDR2 FYNNEI. Trimming shortened V by 0 bases and J by 8 bases, and 16 bases separated the two germline ends. This CDR3 comprises 16 residues. The CDR3 reads CASSEARTSGGEKLFF. The CDR3 coding sequence is TGTGCCAGCAGTGAAGCCCGGACGTCGGGCGGGGAAAAACTGTTTTTT. Complete variable domain (other parts from reference TRBV2 and TRBJ1-4): EPEVTQTPSHQVTQMGQEVILRCVPISNHLYFYWYRQILGQKVEFLVSFYNNEISEKSEIFDDQFSVERPDGSNFTLKIRSTKLEDSAMYFCASSEARTSGGEKLFFGSGTQLSVL.

This clonotype was found a few times. The chain combines TRBV28 with TRBJ2-7; no clear D gene. Trimming shortened V by 5 bases and J by 6 bases, and 11 bases separated the two germline ends. From germline, CDR1 is MDHEN and CDR2 SYDVKM. The length of the CDR3 is 12 residues. The CDR3 region has the DNA TGTGCCAGCAGTGGAAGTTCGGCCGAGCAGTACTTC. Protein product: CASSGSSAEQYF.

The chain has TRBV10-2 and TRBJ2-1, with D unresolved. V shed 3 bases and J shed 6 bases, with 6 bases lying between them. Per germline, CDR1 WSHSY and CDR2 SAAADI. The CDR3 loop spans 12 amino acids. The CDR3 DNA sequence: TGCGCCAGCAGTGACTATCGCAATGAGCAGTTCTTC. Encoded protein: CASSDYRNEQFF.

This clonotype was detected a few times. CDR3 sequence: CASRVLAGTGELFF. In DNA form, the CDR3 reads TGTGCCAGCAGGGTTCTGGCGGGAACCGGGGAGCTGTTTTTT. The chain links TRBV6-5 to TRBJ2-2, with D possibly being TRBD2 (6 bases). The V gene's germline CDR1 is MNHEY and CDR2 SVGAGI. Trimming cost V 6 bases and J 5 bases, with 13 bases left between them. The CDR3 consists of 14 residues.

This clonotype was observed at least ten times. The V gene is TRBV4-3, the J gene TRBJ2-7; D unclear. The length of the CDR3 is 13 residues. V was clipped by 4 bases and J by 3 bases, with 10 bases between them. Germline CDR1 and CDR2: LGHNA and YSLEER. DNA for the CDR3: TGCGCCAGCAGCCCCCATATGGGCTACGAGCAGTACTTC. It translates to CASSPHMGYEQYF.

This clonotype was picked up a small number of times. The chain carries TRBV28 and TRBJ1-5; D not certain. This CDR3 contains 12 residues. The germline V gene has CDR1 MDHEN and CDR2 SYDVKM. V lost 5 bases to trimming and J lost 5 bases, with 7 bases between them. For the CDR3, the DNA is TGTGCCAGCAGTCCGCTGCATCAGCCCCAGCATTTT. The encoded protein is CASSPLHQPQHF.

J is TRBJ1-2 and V is TRBV12-3 or TRBV12-4; D unclear. V lost 4 bases and J 7 bases, leaving 19 bases between the germline ends. The CDR3 totals 15 residues. CDR3 bases: TGTGCCAGCAGTTGGGGATCTCGGACCCTCCTTGGCTACACCTTC. The encoded protein is CASSWGSRTLLGYTF.

CDR3 in amino acids: CASSFIRLTGTDTQYF. The CDR3 DNA reads TGTGCCAGCAGCTTTATCAGGTTGACGGGGACAGATACGCAGTATTTT. The genes are TRBV11-2 and TRBJ2-3, with a possible D match to TRBD2 (5 bases). Germline V gene sequence: CDR1 SGHAT, CDR2 FQNNGV. The CDR3 is 16 amino acids. V was pared by 3 bases and J by 3 bases, with 16 bases between.

This clonotype was counted a few times. The V and J genes are TRBV11-2 and TRBJ2-1, with unresolved D. The V and J ends lost 0 bases and 0 bases respectively, with 12 bases between them. The CDR3 covers 17 residues. The V gene's germline CDR1 is SGHAT and CDR2 FQNNGV. The CDR3 loop reads CASSLDAPANSYNEQFF. CDR3 coding DNA: TGTGCCAGCAGCTTAGATGCCCCCGCAAACTCCTACAATGAGCAGTTCTTC.

This clonotype appeared many times. The chain links TRBV9 to TRBJ1-6, with a weak D call TRBD1 (5 bases). The V gene's germline CDR1 is SGDLS and CDR2 YYNGEE. This CDR3 region has 13 residues. V lost 4 bases to trimming and J lost 6 bases, with 8 bases between them. CDR3 nucleotides: TGTGCCAGCAGCATAGGGGCTAATTCACCCCTCCACTTT. It codes for CASSIGANSPLHF.

The rearrangement links TRBV5-1 to TRBJ2-1; 12 bases agree with TRBD2. Germline CDR1 SGHRS, CDR2 YFSETQ. This CDR3 spans 21 amino acids. V dropped 4 bases and J dropped 0; count of bases not matched to a gene: 17. CDR3 bases: TGCGCCAGCAGCCGCCTAAGGGGGCGGACTAGCGGGACGAGCTCCTACAATGAGCAGTTCTTC. Amino acid sequence: CASSRLRGRTSGTSSYNEQFF.

This clonotype was recorded a few times. V is TRBV3-1 and J is TRBJ1-6; D possibly corresponds to TRBD1 (5 bases). V lost 0 bases and J 7 bases, leaving 7 bases between the germline ends. CDR3 size: 14 residues. Germline loops: CDR1 LGHDT, CDR2 YNNKEL (reference sequence). The CDR3 DNA sequence: TGTGCCAGCAGCCAAGATGGGGGAAATTCACCCCTCCACTTT. Translated, it gives CASSQDGGNSPLHF.

The chain recombines TRBV5-4 with TRBJ2-4, with 7 bases that match TRBD1. The CDR3 loop spans 15 amino acids. The germline gives CDR1 SGHNT, CDR2 YYREEE (reference sequence). The V segment lost 0 bases and the J segment 4 bases; nucleotides outside the gene matches: 4. CDR3 sequence reads: CASSLEGQSKNIQYF. CDR3 in DNA: TGTGCCAGCAGCTTGGAGGGACAGAGTAAAAACATTCAGTACTTC.